Shown below are 26 T cell receptor beta chains from a single sample sequenced in a study of blood T cell repertoires in COVID-19. Assay: immunoSEQ multiplex PCR; the TCRdb copy retains only in-frame clones and omits some. The top ten clones hold 2.5% to 3.5% of a sample with 200,000 to 250,000 clones, approximately 87% of them seen once. The source material was PBMCs or T cells enriched from blood (not recorded which). These receptors originate from a woman in her 50s in a cohort exposed to, infected with or recovered from COVID-19 (not recorded which).

This sequence joins TRBV30 and TRBJ1-6; no firm D call. Trimming removed 0 bases from V and 2 bases from J, with 5 bases in between. CDR3 size: 14 residues. Germline V gene sequence: CDR1 GTSNPN, CDR2 SVGIG (reference sequence). The CDR3 loop is CAWSVSPYNSPLHF. The CDR3 DNA follows: TGTGCCTGGAGTGTAAGCCCCTATAATTCACCCCTCCACTTT. Variable domain in full (rest from reference TRBV30 and TRBJ1-6): SQTIHQWPATLVQPVGSPLSLECTVEGTSNPNLYWYRQAAGRGLQLLFYSVGIGQISSEVPQNLSASRPQDRQFILSSKKLLLSDSGFYLCAWSVSPYNSPLHFGNGTRLTVT.

This clone came up a few times. The V gene is TRBV5-6, the J gene TRBJ1-3, with 7 bases identical to TRBD1. V gave up 2 bases and J gave up 4 bases; unmatched junction bases: 3. The V gene's germline CDR1 is SGHDT and CDR2 YYEEEE. This CDR3 comprises 14 residues. The CDR3 protein is CASSFGTDGNTIYF. DNA for the CDR3: TGTGCCAGCAGCTTCGGGACAGACGGAAACACCATATATTTT.

This clone was observed a single time. The chain employs TRBV7-3 and TRBJ2-4; 9 bases map to TRBD2. Germline-derived CDR1 and CDR2 are SGHTA and FQGTGA. CDR3 length equals 14 residues. V lost 5 bases, J lost 6 bases, and 5 bases stayed unmatched. Here the CDR3 reads CASSIAGEGNIQYF. DNA for the CDR3: TGTGCCAGCAGCATAGCGGGGGAAGGAAACATTCAGTACTTC.

This clone occurred once. The chain uses TRBV19 and TRBJ1-5; D perhaps matches TRBD1 (6 bases). This CDR3 spans 16 amino acids. V was pared by 2 bases and J by 2 bases, with 13 bases between. CDR1 LNHDA and CDR2 SQIVND come from the germline V gene (reference sequence). CDR3: CASSIKQGAGNQPQHF. In DNA form, the CDR3 reads TGTGCCAGTAGTATAAAACAGGGAGCCGGCAATCAGCCCCAGCATTTT.

CDR3 nucleotides: TGTGCCAGCTCACCGGACTTGGGCAGTGGCTACACCTTC. Protein: CASSPDLGSGYTF. The chain links TRBV18 to TRBJ1-2; D ambiguous. Looked up from germline, CDR1 is KGHSH and CDR2 is LQKENI. This CDR3 is 13 amino acids long. Trimming cost V 3 bases and J 7 bases, with 12 bases left between them.

The chain carries TRBV18 and TRBJ2-5; D may be TRBD1 (6 bases). The CDR3 length is 15 residues. Between the trimmed V and J ends, which lost 2 bases and 4 bases, there was a span of 14 bases. The germline V gene encodes CDR1 KGHSH and CDR2 LQKENI. This CDR3 is CASSPRAKGGETQYF. In DNA, the CDR3 is TGTGCCAGCTCACCAAGGGCCAAAGGGGGAGAGACCCAGTACTTC.

V and J are TRBV6-1 and TRBJ2-3; D gene uncertain. Germline-derived CDR1 and CDR2 are MNHNS and SASEGT. This CDR3 is 12 amino acids long. Trimming took off 3 bases at V and 9 bases at J, with 10 bases between the two ends. CDR3: CASSEMETTQYF. DNA for the CDR3: TGTGCCAGCAGTGAGATGGAGACCACGCAGTATTTT.

This clone was picked up a small number of times. The rearrangement uses TRBV5-1 and TRBJ1-1; 7 bases are shared with TRBD1. Unmatched junction bases numbered 1, after V lost 3 bases and J lost 5 bases. CDR3 length: 12 residues. The germline gives CDR1 SGHRS, CDR2 YFSETQ. CDR3 amino acids: CASSWDSTEAFF. The CDR3 coding sequence is TGCGCCAGCAGCTGGGACAGTACTGAAGCTTTCTTT. The full variable domain, in which reference TRBV5-1 and TRBJ1-1 provide the parts outside the CDR3, is KAGVTQTPRYLIKTRGQQVTLSCSPISGHRSVSWYQQTPGQGLQFLFEYFSETQRNKGNFPGRFSGRQFSNSRSEMNVSTLELGDSALYLCASSWDSTEAFFGQGTRLTVV.

This chain uses TRBV5-1 with TRBJ1-5; D ambiguous. The CDR3 spans 13 residues. With 0 bases removed from V and 5 bases from J, the gap between germline ends came to 6 bases. CDR1 SGHRS and CDR2 YFSETQ come from the germline V gene. Here the CDR3 DNA reads TGCGCCAGCAGCTTGGGCCAGGATCAGCCCCAGCATTTT. This encodes CASSLGQDQPQHF.

The chain links TRBV23-1 to TRBJ2-5; 7 nucleotides line up with TRBD1. TRBV23-1 is reported as an ORF; its role is uncertain. V lost 4 bases, J lost 9 bases, and 23 bases stayed unmatched. The CDR3 consists of 18 residues. Here the CDR3 DNA reads TGCGCCAGCAGTCTACCTAAACCGGGACAGCTGGGCCCAGGGGCCCAGTACTTC. This encodes CASSLPKPGQLGPGAQYF.

V is TRBV11-3 and J is TRBJ1-1, with 9 nucleotides matching TRBD1. Germline lookup yields CDR1 SGHNT and CDR2 YENEEA. This CDR3 has 16 residues. Trimming at V came to 4 bases and at J to 1 base, leaving 7 bases not matched to a gene. CDR3 coding DNA: TGTGCCAGCAGCTCCCGGACAGGGGCCAGGAACACTGAAGCTTTCTTT. It translates to CASSSRTGARNTEAFF. Full variable domain (rest looked up from reference TRBV11-3 and TRBJ1-1): EAGVVQSPRYKIIEKKQPVAFWCNPISGHNTLYWYLQNLGQGPELLIRYENEEAVDDSQLPKDRFSAERLKGVDSTLKIQPAELGDSAVYLCASSSRTGARNTEAFFGQGTRLTVV.

This chain connects TRBV4-3 to TRBJ2-3; 15 nucleotides align to TRBD2. V lost 0 bases, J lost 13 bases, and 2 bases stayed unmatched. The CDR3 contains 14 residues. Germline V gene lookup returns CDR1 LGHNA and CDR2 YSLEER. In nucleotides, the CDR3 is TGCGCCAGCAGCCAAGAGGGACTAGCGGGGGGAGAGTATTTT. Translated, it gives CASSQEGLAGGEYF.

The chain uses TRBV6-5 and TRBJ1-2, with 7 bases aligning to TRBD1. The CDR3 totals 13 residues. J was trimmed by 7 bases and V by 2 bases; bases with no gene match: 4. In germline, CDR1 is MNHEY, CDR2 SVGAGI. The CDR3 DNA reads as TGTGCCAGCAGTTACAGGCCAGGGGGTGGCTACACCTTC. Protein: CASSYRPGGGYTF.

This clone was seen more than once but under ten times. This chain joins TRBV3-1 (or the pseudogene TRBV3-2) and TRBJ1-3; no firm D call. The CDR3 extends over 12 amino acids. The V and J ends lost 1 base and 5 bases respectively, with 3 bases between them. The germline V gene encodes CDR1 LGHDT and CDR2 YNNKEL (reference sequence). The CDR3 region is CASSQVRNTIYF. CDR3 DNA sequence: TGTGCCAGCAGCCAAGTAAGAAACACCATATATTTT.

The V call is TRBV12-3 or TRBV12-4, the J call TRBJ1-2; D remains unclear. V was clipped by 5 bases and J by 6 bases, with 10 bases between them. The length of the CDR3 is 12 residues. The CDR3 DNA reads TGTGCCAGCAGTGAGCGGATACATGGCTACACCTTC. Its translation is CASSERIHGYTF.

The gene calls are TRBV6-2 or TRBV6-3 and TRBJ1-5; no definite D call. The CDR3 contains 14 residues. Trimming cost V 6 bases and J 0 bases, with 9 bases left between them. Germline assignment: CDR1 MNHEY and CDR2 SVGEGT. The CDR3 loop reads CASSRRYSNQPQHF. As DNA, the CDR3 is TGTGCCAGCAGCCGCAGGTATAGCAATCAGCCCCAGCATTTT.

V usage is TRBV5-1 and J usage is TRBJ1-6; the D gene is possibly TRBD1 (5 bases). Trimming took 0 bases from V and 10 from J, leaving 20 bases between them. The CDR3 is 17 amino acids. Germline-derived CDR1 and CDR2 are SGHRS and YFSETQ. CDR3 coding DNA: TGCGCCAGCAGCTTGGCCCCATGGGACGGCGGGGCCTCACCCCTCCACTTT. Translating gives CASSLAPWDGGASPLHF.

The J gene is TRBJ1-1, the V gene TRBV5-1, with 11 bases matching TRBD1. Trimming took 3 bases from V and 5 from J; bases not matched to a gene: 9. Germline-derived CDR1 and CDR2 are SGHRS and YFSETQ. The CDR3 sequence is 16 residues long. CDR3 sequence: CASSYTGTGGGTEAFF. The CDR3 nucleotides read TGCGCCAGCAGCTACACCGGGACAGGGGGTGGAACTGAAGCTTTCTTT.

The chain combines TRBV18 with TRBJ2-7, with a weak D call TRBD1 (6 bases). Germline V gene data show CDR1 as KGHSH and CDR2 as LQKENI. The CDR3 covers 14 residues. V lost 0 bases to trimming and J lost 7 bases, with 13 bases between them. The CDR3 DNA reads TGTGCCAGCTCACCACCGGACCCAAGGGGGGAGCAGTACTTC. Translated, it gives CASSPPDPRGEQYF.

The rearrangement links TRBV18 to TRBJ1-1; D is perhaps TRBD1 (6 bases). The germline V gene has CDR1 KGHSH and CDR2 LQKENI. The CDR3 extends over 12 amino acids. The V and J ends lost 5 bases and 8 bases respectively, with 12 bases between them. The CDR3 region is CASSSITGEAFF. The CDR3 DNA follows: TGTGCCAGCTCATCTATAACAGGGGAAGCTTTCTTT.

The chain uses TRBV6-5 and TRBJ2-5; 8 nucleotides align to TRBD1. V trimming: 4 bases; J trimming: 5 bases; junction bases outside the gene matches: 12. Germline loops: CDR1 MNHEY, CDR2 SVGAGI. The CDR3 runs to 16 residues. The chain's CDR3 is CASSSWTGWRRETQYF. For the CDR3, the DNA is TGTGCCAGCAGTTCGTGGACAGGGTGGAGGAGGGAGACCCAGTACTTC.

This chain links TRBV6-5 with TRBJ1-5, with 7 bases lining up with TRBD1. CDR1 is MNHEY and CDR2 is SVGAGI in the germline V gene. J lost 0 bases, V lost 7 bases, and 6 bases had no gene match. The CDR3 is 15 residues long. The DNA of the CDR3 is TGTGCCAGCAACAGACAGGGTAATAGCAATCAGCCCCAGCATTTT. Protein: CASNRQGNSNQPQHF.

The V and J genes are TRBV28 and TRBJ1-1; maybe TRBD1 (6 bases). Trimming removed 5 bases from V and 4 bases from J, with 14 bases in between. CDR3 length: 14 amino acids. In germline, CDR1 is MDHEN, CDR2 SYDVKM. The CDR3 protein is CASSLQGRSTEAFF. Written as DNA, the CDR3 is TGTGCCAGCAGTCTACAGGGAAGGAGCACTGAAGCTTTCTTT.

This clone was observed once. J is TRBJ2-2 and V is TRBV7-6; no firm D call. The V end lost 1 base, the J end lost 0 bases, and 9 bases lay between the germline ends. CDR3 length: 16 residues. CDR1 and CDR2 (germline): SGHVS, FNYEAQ. This chain's CDR3 is CASSLVAQSNTGELFF. CDR3 sequence (DNA): TGTGCCAGCAGCTTAGTCGCCCAGTCGAACACCGGGGAGCTGTTTTTT.

This chain joins TRBV12-3 or TRBV12-4 and TRBJ1-1; D remains unclear. Trimming removed 3 bases at V and 1 base at J, with 6 bases between. The CDR3 runs to 13 residues. The CDR3 region has the DNA TGTGCCAGCAGTTTTTCCCGGAACACTGAAGCTTTCTTT. It is translated as CASSFSRNTEAFF.

This clone was counted between two and nine times. V gene TRBV28 combines with J gene TRBJ2-5, with D perhaps matching TRBD2 (5 bases). The CDR3 contains 19 residues. Germline-derived CDR1 and CDR2 are MDHEN and SYDVKM. V was clipped by 6 bases and J by 3 bases, with 29 bases between them. The CDR3: CASSEPQSPGLYIKETQYF. The CDR3 DNA reads TGTGCCAGCAGCGAGCCTCAATCTCCCGGACTGTATATTAAAGAGACCCAGTACTTC.